This T cell receptor beta chain was found in a study of identical twins. Regarding the study as a whole: Out-of-frame alpha sequences common to twins exhibited a surplus of low generation probability. In cord blood, abundant beta clonotypes had fewer insertions; memory showed no trend.

This clonotype was found many times. Antigen specificity is unknown. A universal primer binding site was introduced by template switching. The final cDNA contained unique molecular identifiers. TCRdb reanalysed the 5' RACE reads using MiXCR and keeps one entry per CDR3 protein. The data contain 200,000 to 250,000 distinct CDR3 sequences, over 9.5% of them singletons. The length of the CDR3 is 11 residues. Deletions cut 9 bases from V and 6 bases from J, with 12 bases between. Germline V lookup: CDR1 MDHEN, CDR2 SYDVKM. The sample also formed part of further work on yellow fever vaccine responses in identical twins.

The sequence came from a woman aged 18-29 years in good health. This rearrangement joins TRBV28 to TRBJ2-7, with a possible D match to TRBD1 (5 bases). The sequenced sample consisted of memory (CD45RO+) T cells sorted from blood. CDR3 sequence: CASLRGVEQYF. The CDR3 DNA reads TGTGCCAGTCTTAGGGGTGTCGAGCAGTACTTC.